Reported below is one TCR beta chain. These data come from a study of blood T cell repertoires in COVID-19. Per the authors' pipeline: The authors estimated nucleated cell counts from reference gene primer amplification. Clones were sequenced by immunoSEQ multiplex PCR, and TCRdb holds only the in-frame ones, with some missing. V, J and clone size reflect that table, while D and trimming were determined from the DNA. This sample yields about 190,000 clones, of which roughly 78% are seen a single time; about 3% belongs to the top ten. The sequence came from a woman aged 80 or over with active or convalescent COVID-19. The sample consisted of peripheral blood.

The CDR3 is CASRDRVEATGANVLTF. The CDR3 DNA reads as TGCGCCAGCAGGGACAGGGTCGAAGCTACTGGGGCCAACGTCCTGACTTTC. The rearrangement joins TRBV23-1 to TRBJ2-6, with 8 nucleotides matching TRBD1. TRBV23-1 is identified as an open reading frame with a role that is uncertain. The length of the CDR3 is 17 residues. V lost 6 bases and J lost 2; bases outside the gene matches: 9.